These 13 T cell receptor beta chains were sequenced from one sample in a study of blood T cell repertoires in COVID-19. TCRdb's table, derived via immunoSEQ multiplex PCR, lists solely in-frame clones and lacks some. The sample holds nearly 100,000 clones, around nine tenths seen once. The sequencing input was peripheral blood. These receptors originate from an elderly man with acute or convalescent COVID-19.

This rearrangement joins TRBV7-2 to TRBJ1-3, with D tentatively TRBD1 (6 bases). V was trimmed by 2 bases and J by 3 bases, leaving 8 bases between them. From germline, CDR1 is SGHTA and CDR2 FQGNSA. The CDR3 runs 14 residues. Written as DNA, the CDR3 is TGTGCCAGCAGCTTACAGGGACATGGAAACACCATATATTTT. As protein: CASSLQGHGNTIYF.

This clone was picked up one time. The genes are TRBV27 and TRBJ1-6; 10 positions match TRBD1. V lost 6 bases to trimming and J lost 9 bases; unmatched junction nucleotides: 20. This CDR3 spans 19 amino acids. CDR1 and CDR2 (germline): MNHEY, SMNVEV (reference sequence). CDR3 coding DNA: TGTGCCAGCAGCCTAAGGGGACAGGGGTTTAAGATCGGTGGTTCACCCCTCCACTTT. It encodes CASSLRGQGFKIGGSPLHF.

The chain's CDR3 is CASSLDPRDTDTQYF. In nucleotides, the CDR3 is TGTGCCAGCAGCTTGGACCCCCGAGACACAGATACGCAGTATTTT. The J gene is TRBJ2-3, the V gene TRBV5-6; D ambiguous. The germline V and J ends were trimmed by 0 bases and 2 bases, with 10 bases remaining between them. Germline assignment: CDR1 SGHDT and CDR2 YYEEEE. The CDR3 spans 15 residues.

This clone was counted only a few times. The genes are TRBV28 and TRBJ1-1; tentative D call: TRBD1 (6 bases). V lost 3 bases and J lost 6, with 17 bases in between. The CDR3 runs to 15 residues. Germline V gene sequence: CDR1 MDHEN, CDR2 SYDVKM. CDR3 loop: CASSLIQGRIAEAFF. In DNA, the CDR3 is TGTGCCAGCAGTTTGATCCAGGGGCGTATAGCTGAAGCTTTCTTT.

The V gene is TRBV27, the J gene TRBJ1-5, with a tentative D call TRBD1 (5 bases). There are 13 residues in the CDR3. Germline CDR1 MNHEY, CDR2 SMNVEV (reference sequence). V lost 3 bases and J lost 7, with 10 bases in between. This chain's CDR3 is CASSFGARQPQHF. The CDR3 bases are TGTGCCAGCAGTTTTGGGGCTAGGCAGCCCCAGCATTTT.

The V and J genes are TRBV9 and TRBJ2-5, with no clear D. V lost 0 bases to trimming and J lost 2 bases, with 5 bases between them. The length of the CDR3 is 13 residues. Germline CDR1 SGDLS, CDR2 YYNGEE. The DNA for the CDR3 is TGTGCCAGCAGCGTAGCACAGCAAGAGACCCAGTACTTC. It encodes CASSVAQQETQYF. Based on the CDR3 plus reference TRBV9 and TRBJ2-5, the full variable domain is DSGVTQTPKHLITATGQRVTLRCSPRSGDLSVYWYQQSLDQGLQFLIQYYNGEERAKGNILERFSAQQFPDLHSELNLSSLELGDSALYFCASSVAQQETQYFGPGTRLLVL.

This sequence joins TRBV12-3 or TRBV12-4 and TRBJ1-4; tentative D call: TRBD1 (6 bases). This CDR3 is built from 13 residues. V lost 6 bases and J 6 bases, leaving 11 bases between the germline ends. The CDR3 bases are TGTGCCAGCAGCGGACAGTCTGATGAAAAACTGTTTTTT. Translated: CASSGQSDEKLFF.

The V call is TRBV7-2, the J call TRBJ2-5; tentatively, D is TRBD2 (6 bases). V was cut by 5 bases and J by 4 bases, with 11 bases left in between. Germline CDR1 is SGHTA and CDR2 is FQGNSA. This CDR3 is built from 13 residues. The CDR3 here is CASSPGLRETQYF. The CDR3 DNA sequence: TGTGCCAGCAGCCCCGGACTACGAGAGACCCAGTACTTC.

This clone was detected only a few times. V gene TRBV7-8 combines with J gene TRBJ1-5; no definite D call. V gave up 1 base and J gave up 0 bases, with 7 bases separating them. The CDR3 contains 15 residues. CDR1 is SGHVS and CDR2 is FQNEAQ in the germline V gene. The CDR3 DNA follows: TGTGCCAGCAGCTTAGAACGGTTTAGCAATCAGCCCCAGCATTTT. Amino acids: CASSLERFSNQPQHF. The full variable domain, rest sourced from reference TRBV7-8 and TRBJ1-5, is GAGVSQSPRYKVAKRGQDVALRCDPISGHVSLFWYQQALGQGPEFLTYFQNEAQLDKSGLPSDRFFAERPEGSVSTLKIQRTQQEDSAVYLCASSLERFSNQPQHFGDGTRLSIL.

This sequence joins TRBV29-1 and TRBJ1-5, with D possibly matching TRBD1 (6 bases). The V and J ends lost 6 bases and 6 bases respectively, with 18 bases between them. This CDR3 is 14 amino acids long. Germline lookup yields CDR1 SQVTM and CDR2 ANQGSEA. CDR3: CSVAAGGPGQPQHF. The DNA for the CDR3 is TGCAGCGTGGCTGCGGGGGGGCCAGGTCAGCCCCAGCATTTT.

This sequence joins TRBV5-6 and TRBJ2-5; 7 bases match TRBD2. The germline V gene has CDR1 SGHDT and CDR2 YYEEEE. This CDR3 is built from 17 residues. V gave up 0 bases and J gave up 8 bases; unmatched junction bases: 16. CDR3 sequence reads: CASSLADASGPQYTQYF. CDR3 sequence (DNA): TGTGCCAGCAGCTTGGCCGACGCTAGCGGCCCCCAATATACCCAGTACTTC.

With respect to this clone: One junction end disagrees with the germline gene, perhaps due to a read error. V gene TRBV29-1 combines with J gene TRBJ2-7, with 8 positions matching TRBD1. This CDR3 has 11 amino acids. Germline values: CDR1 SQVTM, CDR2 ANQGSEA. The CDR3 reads CSVEQPGQVLF. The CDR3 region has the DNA TGCAGCGTTGAACAACCGGGACAGGTGCTCTTC.

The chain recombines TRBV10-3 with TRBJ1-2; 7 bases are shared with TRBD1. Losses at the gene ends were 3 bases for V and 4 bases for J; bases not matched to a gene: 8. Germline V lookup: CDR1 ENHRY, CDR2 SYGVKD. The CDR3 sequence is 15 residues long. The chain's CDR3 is CAISEGAGGGYGYTF. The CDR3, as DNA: TGTGCCATCAGTGAAGGGGCAGGGGGTGGCTATGGCTACACCTTC.